These T cell receptor beta chains were read from a single sample in a study of blood T cell repertoires in COVID-19. Sequencing used immunoSEQ multiplex PCR; TCRdb keeps in-frame clones, though not all of them. Altogether around 480,000 clones are present, about 91% being singletons, with the ten largest covering roughly 13%. The specimen sequenced was peripheral blood. Source of these receptors: a woman in her forties or fifties with COVID-19, enrolled during active disease. The CDR3 runs from the conserved cysteine through the conserved F or W. D genes are given only for firm matches.

j_call v_call d_call cdr3_aa
TRBJ1-6 TRBV27 TRBD1 CASSDRGLDSPLHF
TRBJ2-2 TRBV5-1 TRBD2 CASSLGGGNTGELFF
TRBJ1-1 TRBV7-6 TRBD1 CASSLGGGYTEAFF
TRBJ1-2 TRBV5-4 . CASTISGFNYGYTF
TRBJ1-2 TRBV6-6 TRBD1 CASSKAGGASNGYTF
TRBJ1-2 TRBV20-1 . CSASILDIGGYTF
TRBJ1-1 TRBV19 . CASTTGINTEAFF
TRBJ2-2 TRBV5-1 . CASSSQGNRELFF
TRBJ2-7 TRBV29-1 . CSVVGGEQYF
TRBJ2-3 TRBV29-1 TRBD1 CSVLLQGARTDTQYF
TRBJ1-2 TRBV5-1 TRBD1 CASSLPGQKNYGYTF
TRBJ2-7 TRBV20-1 . CSARGAYEQYF
TRBJ1-1 TRBV3-1/TRBV3-2 . CASHLPGGENTEAFF
TRBJ1-2 TRBV29-1 TRBD1 CSVGGGQGGYGYTF
TRBJ1-4 TRBV30 . CAWNHGEKLFF
TRBJ2-4 TRBV5-1 TRBD1 CASSNGTATNIQYF
TRBJ1-3 TRBV27 . CASSLRAGSGNTIYF
TRBJ2-7 TRBV4-1 TRBD1 CASSPLGQVGYEQYF
TRBJ2-7 TRBV5-1 . CASSPLDSRYEQYF
TRBJ2-1 TRBV19 . CASSLAPSYNEQFF
TRBJ2-7 TRBV6-5 TRBD2 CASMAGGHEQYF
TRBJ1-1 TRBV12-3/TRBV12-4 . CASSLGWNTEAFF
TRBJ2-3 TRBV27 . CASSFAGPGGPQYF
TRBJ2-7 TRBV19 . CASSIASFGDLYEQYF
TRBJ1-6 TRBV19 . CASRKARGIRGGNSPLHF
TRBJ2-1 TRBV25-1 . CASSEGSSYNEQFF
TRBJ1-5 TRBV24-1 TRBD1 CATSDSGQGVYSAQHF
TRBJ2-7 TRBV18 . CASSQSNDRGGEQYF
TRBJ2-5 TRBV3-1/TRBV3-2 TRBD2 CASSQERGGLETQYF
TRBJ2-1 TRBV6-5 TRBD2 CASSLTGGAPNEQFF
TRBJ1-5 TRBV6-6 . CASSGGALNQPQHF
TRBJ1-2 TRBV6-1 . CASSEFGSGTF
TRBJ2-1 TRBV5-1 TRBD2 CASRARGGASNEQFF
TRBJ1-1 TRBV5-3 TRBD1 CARVEQGHTEAFF
TRBJ2-1 TRBV5-1 TRBD1 CASSSGQPNEQFF
TRBJ2-1 TRBV18 TRBD2 CASSPRGDKRYNEQFF
TRBJ1-6 TRBV21-1 . CASSLQGAYSPLHF
TRBJ2-7 TRBV7-9 . CASSPTGYEQYF
TRBJ2-7 TRBV6-5 . CASSPGGSTYEQYF
TRBJ1-6 TRBV6-5 TRBD1 CASSTTGSPSPLHF
TRBJ2-1 TRBV5-1 TRBD1 CASSLREGAGIEQFF